These 4 T cell receptor beta chains originate from one sample sequenced in a study of blood T cell repertoires in COVID-19. TCRdb keeps only in-frame clones here, not all; method: immunoSEQ multiplex PCR. The table shows roughly 290,000 clones, with 80% to 95% occurring only once. Sequencing used peripheral blood. These receptor sequences come from a woman aged 25 to 39 with COVID-19, enrolled during active disease.

The rearrangement links TRBV25-1 to TRBJ2-2; D may be TRBD1 (6 bases). Germline V gives CDR1 MGHDK, CDR2 SYGVNS. The CDR3 runs to 17 residues. The V end was cut by 3 bases, the J end by 0 bases, with 14 bases between. CDR3 nucleotides: TGTGCCAGCAGTGATCCTCGGTCAGGGGCGAACACCGGGGAGCTGTTTTTT. Translated, it gives CASSDPRSGANTGELFF.

The chain uses TRBV11-2 and TRBJ2-3; possible D gene TRBD2, 6 bases. Germline CDR1 and CDR2: SGHAT and FQNNGV. The CDR3 is 14 amino acids. V was trimmed by 2 bases and J by 4 bases, leaving 10 bases between them. CDR3 protein: CASSLIRRADTQYF. In DNA form, the CDR3 reads TGTGCCAGCAGCTTAATCCGGAGGGCAGATACGCAGTATTTT.

The chain links TRBV28 to TRBJ1-2, with 11 bases identical to TRBD1. This CDR3 is built from 15 residues. CDR1 and CDR2 from the germline V gene are MDHEN and SYDVKM. The junction had 6 bases not matched to a gene; V was cut back by 6 bases and J by 3 bases. The CDR3 region is CASRAPGQGDYGYTF. The CDR3 DNA sequence: TGTGCCAGCAGAGCGCCGGGACAGGGGGACTATGGCTACACCTTC.

In its sample, this clone was seen once. This rearrangement joins TRBV19 to TRBJ2-2; 8 positions match TRBD2. This CDR3 region has 16 residues. V lost 7 bases, J lost 5 bases, and 12 bases stayed unmatched. The germline V gene has CDR1 LNHDA and CDR2 SQIVND (reference sequence). In DNA form, the CDR3 reads TGTGCCAGTAAATCGGGTGCGGGAGGTTGGACCGGGGAGCTGTTTTTT. Amino acids: CASKSGAGGWTGELFF.